This T cell receptor (beta chain) originates from a study of T cells expressing NK-cell markers. For the study at large: Repertoires of TCR beta were obtained from T cells sorted as CD3+CD56+NKG2C+, CD3+CD56+NKG2C- and CD3+CD56-NKG2C+. Most of the eight sequenced donors were HCMV-seropositive; one was seronegative. General study findings and limits: Dominant NKG2C+ clonotypes made up about 1.0-7.5% of CD8+ T cells in a handful of donors.

As for this clonotype: Its antigen is not identified.

Germline V gives CDR1 DFQATT, CDR2 SNEGSKA (reference sequence). CDR3 length equals 14 residues. The authors made TCR beta cDNA libraries by 5'RACE template switching. This switching added a universal primer site and UMIs. TCRdb re-called the 5' RACE reads and gives one entry per CDR3 protein, without DNA. The repertoire shows some 450,000 distinct CDR3 sequences; the top ten hold under 7.5%. The clonotype comes from a woman between 18 and 69 years old in good health. Sequenced input: blood T cells: a sorted CD56 or NKG2C T cell subset, CD4+ or CD8+ T cells, or bulk PBMC T cells (not recorded which). The chain combines TRBV20-1 with TRBJ2-1; the TCRdb call, TRBD2, lacks DNA for checking. The CDR3 sequence: CSARAETSYNEQFF.